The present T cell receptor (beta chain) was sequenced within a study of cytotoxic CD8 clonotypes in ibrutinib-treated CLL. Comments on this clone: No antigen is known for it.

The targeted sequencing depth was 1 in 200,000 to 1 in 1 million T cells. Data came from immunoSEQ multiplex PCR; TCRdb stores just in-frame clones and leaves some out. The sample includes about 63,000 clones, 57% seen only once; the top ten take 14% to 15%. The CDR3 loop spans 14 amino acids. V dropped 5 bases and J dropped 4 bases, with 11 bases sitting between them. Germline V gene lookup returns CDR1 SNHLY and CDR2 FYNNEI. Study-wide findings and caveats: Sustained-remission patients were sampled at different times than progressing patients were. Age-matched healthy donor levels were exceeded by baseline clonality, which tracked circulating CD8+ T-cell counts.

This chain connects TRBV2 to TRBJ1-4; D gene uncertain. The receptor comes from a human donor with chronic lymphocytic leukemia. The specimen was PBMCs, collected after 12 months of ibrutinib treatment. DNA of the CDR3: TGTGCCAGCAGTTTGCCAGGTCTTAATGAAAAACTGTTTTTT. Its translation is CASSLPGLNEKLFF.